Each of the 22 T cell receptor beta chains below was sequenced from the same sample in a study of OX40 agonist ivuxolimab in advanced cancers. Sequencing used immunoSEQ multiplex PCR; TCRdb keeps in-frame clones, though not all of them. The data show fewer than 50,000 clones, 60% to 85% seen once. Material: CD4+ or CD8+ T cells sorted from blood, obtained in a trial of the OX40 agonist ivuxolimab. Every receptor here comes from an adult with an advanced solid tumor such as melanoma, head and neck, liver or kidney cancer.

V is TRBV13 and J is TRBJ2-2; D assignment may be TRBD1 or TRBD2 (6 bases each). Trimming pared 3 bases from V and 7 bases from J, leaving 18 bases between. The length of the CDR3 is 16 residues. Germline CDR1 and CDR2: PRHDT and FYEKMQ (reference sequence). The CDR3 protein is CASSLGGQIGHGELFF. The CDR3 nucleotides read TGTGCCAGCAGCTTGGGAGGACAGATCGGGCACGGGGAGCTGTTTTTT.

The CDR3 DNA reads as TGTGCCAGCTCCCAATCAGGCCTCTTTAATGAAAAACTGTTTTTT. Translating gives CASSQSGLFNEKLFF. The chain carries TRBV27 and TRBJ1-4, with no clear D. Germline V lookup: CDR1 MNHEY, CDR2 SMNVEV (reference sequence). Between the trimmed V and J ends, which lost 8 bases and 4 bases, there was a span of 17 bases. This CDR3 has 15 residues.

The CDR3: CASRGSRRFNEQFF. In DNA, the CDR3 is TGTGCCAGCAGGGGGTCCCGGCGATTTAATGAGCAGTTCTTC. This chain connects TRBV6-1 to TRBJ2-1; D remains unclear. The CDR3 is 14 amino acids. The germline V and J ends were trimmed by 6 bases and 7 bases, with 16 bases remaining between them. Germline V gives CDR1 MNHNS, CDR2 SASEGT.

The rearrangement links TRBV27 to TRBJ2-3; 7 nucleotides align to TRBD2. The CDR3 extends over 11 amino acids. Germline CDR1 and CDR2: MNHEY and SMNVEV (reference sequence). Trimming took 6 bases from V and 6 from J; bases not matched to a gene: 0. DNA of the CDR3: TGTGCCAGCAGGGGAGGGGATACGCAGTATTTT. It yields the protein CASRGGDTQYF.

This chain links TRBV20-1 with TRBJ1-2; tentatively, D is TRBD1 (5 bases). CDR1 is DFQATT and CDR2 is SNEGSKA in the germline V gene (reference sequence). The CDR3 covers 10 residues. The germline V and J ends were trimmed by 6 bases and 8 bases, with 10 bases remaining between them. This chain's CDR3 is CSAVTAGYTF. CDR3 DNA: TGCAGTGCGGTGACAGCGGGCTACACCTTC.

The chain joins TRBV7-6 to TRBJ2-2; 8 bases map to TRBD1. Trimming at V came to 5 bases and at J to 4 bases, leaving 9 bases not matched to a gene. CDR3 length equals 16 residues. The germline gives CDR1 SGHVS, CDR2 FNYEAQ. Here the CDR3 reads CASSPVGQGGTGELFF. The CDR3 DNA reads as TGTGCCAGCAGCCCTGTCGGACAGGGAGGCACCGGGGAGCTGTTTTTT.

The chain employs TRBV28 and TRBJ2-1; D is unresolved. V lost 6 bases to trimming and J lost 12 bases, with 15 bases between them. Germline V gene lookup returns CDR1 MDHEN and CDR2 SYDVKM. This CDR3 is built from 12 residues. The CDR3 nucleotides read TGTGCCAGCAGCTCCCCCCCGGGCCCGCAGTTCTTC. It specifies CASSSPPGPQFF.

V is TRBV9 and J is TRBJ2-3, with D maybe TRBD2 (6 bases). The germline gives CDR1 SGDLS, CDR2 YYNGEE. The CDR3 loop spans 14 amino acids. V was clipped by 3 bases and J by 6 bases, with 14 bases between them. The CDR3 loop is CASSALAVLDTQYF. CDR3 DNA: TGTGCCAGCAGCGCCTTAGCGGTCCTGGATACGCAGTATTTT.

The chain combines TRBV5-4 with TRBJ2-3, with D hard to call. The CDR3 spans 12 residues. Germline V CDR1 and CDR2: SGHNT, YYREEE (reference sequence). The V end lost 5 bases, the J end lost 3 bases, and 7 bases lay between the germline ends. In nucleotides, the CDR3 is TGTGCCAGCAGTTTACAGACAGATACGCAGTATTTT. This sequence encodes CASSLQTDTQYF.

V and J are TRBV30 and TRBJ2-7, with 12 positions matching TRBD2. CDR3 length equals 17 residues. Germline V gives CDR1 GTSNPN, CDR2 SVGIG (reference sequence). Trimming at V came to 1 base and at J to 3 bases, leaving 10 bases not matched to a gene. The CDR3 nucleotides are TGTGCCTGGAGTGACGCTAGCGGGAGGGGAGGTTTCTACGAGCAGTACTTC. Its translation: CAWSDASGRGGFYEQYF.

This chain links TRBV29-1 with TRBJ2-6; 7 positions agree with TRBD1. Trimming removed 5 bases from V and 4 bases from J; junction bases left unmatched: 5. The CDR3 sequence is 14 residues long. Germline V gene sequence: CDR1 SQVTM, CDR2 ANQGSEA. CDR3: CSVQTGFGANVLTF. CDR3 sequence (DNA): TGCAGCGTTCAGACAGGGTTCGGGGCCAACGTCCTGACTTTC.

The chain couples TRBV7-9 to TRBJ2-5, with D unclear. V lost 7 bases, J lost 1 base, and 10 bases lay in between. Germline V CDR1 and CDR2: SEHNR, FQNEAQ (reference sequence). CDR3 size: 13 residues. CDR3 coding DNA: TGTGCCAGCACCTACATTTCCCAAGAGACCCAGTACTTC. Protein sequence: CASTYISQETQYF.

The rearrangement uses TRBV5-6 and TRBJ1-3; a possible D gene is TRBD1 (6 bases). Trimming pared 0 bases from V and 4 bases from J, leaving 11 bases between. Germline lookup yields CDR1 SGHDT and CDR2 YYEEEE. This CDR3 is built from 15 residues. CDR3 nucleotides: TGTGCCAGCAGCTTGGACAGGGCGTTAGGAAACACCATATATTTT. Translated: CASSLDRALGNTIYF. Together with reference TRBV5-6 and TRBJ1-3, the CDR3 gives the full variable domain: DAGVTQSPTHLIKTRGQQVTLRCSPKSGHDTVSWYQQALGQGPQFIFQYYEEEERQRGNFPDRFSGHQFPNYSSELNVNALLLGDSALYLCASSLDRALGNTIYFGEGSWLTVV.

The chain links TRBV18 to TRBJ1-3, with 8 bases that match TRBD1. V shed 3 bases, J shed 0 bases, and the junction held 4 bases outside the gene matches. Germline CDR1 reads KGHSH; CDR2 reads LQKENI. The CDR3 extends over 16 amino acids. The CDR3 DNA reads as TGTGCCAGCTCACCCGGACAGGGACTCTCTGGAAACACCATATATTTT. Protein sequence: CASSPGQGLSGNTIYF.

This chain joins TRBV4-1 and TRBJ1-4; D not certain. Germline V CDR1 and CDR2: MGHRA, YSYEKL. This CDR3 is 15 amino acids long. Trimming pared 0 bases from V and 7 bases from J, leaving 12 bases between. The CDR3 reads CASSQEGSGREKLFF. The CDR3, as DNA: TGCGCCAGCAGCCAAGAGGGATCAGGCCGTGAAAAACTGTTTTTT.

V usage is TRBV7-3 and J usage is TRBJ1-3, with D unclear. Trimming took off 2 bases at V and 0 bases at J, with 5 bases between the two ends. The germline gives CDR1 SGHTA, CDR2 FQGTGA. The CDR3 runs to 14 residues. The CDR3 DNA sequence: TGTGCCAGCAGCTTAGGCCCCTCTGGAAACACCATATATTTT. It specifies CASSLGPSGNTIYF.

The genes are TRBV6-1 and TRBJ2-7, with 7 positions matching TRBD2. Germline V lookup: CDR1 MNHNS, CDR2 SASEGT. The J segment lost 0 bases and the V segment lost 3 bases, leaving 8 bases of the junction unmatched. The CDR3 has 16 residues. As DNA, the CDR3 is TGTGCCAGCAGTGATGGCGGGAGAAGGGGCTCCTACGAGCAGTACTTC. It codes for CASSDGGRRGSYEQYF.

The chain employs TRBV27 and TRBJ1-5; tentative D call: TRBD1 (5 bases). V was shortened by 2 bases and J by 2 bases, with 13 bases between the two germline ends. From germline, CDR1 is MNHEY and CDR2 SMNVEV (reference sequence). The CDR3 loop spans 16 amino acids. This CDR3 is CASSLVGQGGNQPQHF. The CDR3 DNA is TGTGCCAGCAGTTTAGTGGGCCAGGGTGGCAATCAGCCCCAGCATTTT.

The chain employs TRBV2 and TRBJ2-2; either TRBD1 or TRBD2 may fit D (5 bases each). The V gene lost 6 bases and the J gene lost 6 bases, with 14 bases spanning the gap. The V gene's germline CDR1 is SNHLY and CDR2 FYNNEI. The length of the CDR3 is 14 residues. The DNA of the CDR3 is TGTGCCAGCAGGGGAAATCGGGGCGCCGGGGAGCTGTTTTTT. This codes for CASRGNRGAGELFF.

The chain couples TRBV30 to TRBJ2-7; D may correspond to TRBD1 or TRBD2 (5 bases each). CDR1 and CDR2 from the germline V gene are GTSNPN and SVGIG (reference sequence). The V end was cut by 5 bases, the J end by 1 base, with 6 bases between. This CDR3 spans 11 amino acids. The CDR3 nucleotides are TGTGCCTGGGGGGGTTCCTACGAGCAGTACTTC. It codes for CAWGGSYEQYF. Full variable domain (missing parts from reference TRBV30 and TRBJ2-7): SQTIHQWPATLVQPVGSPLSLECTVEGTSNPNLYWYRQAAGRGLQLLFYSVGIGQISSEVPQNLSASRPQDRQFILSSKKLLLSDSGFYLCAWGGSYEQYFGPGTRLTVT.

On this clone itself: At one of its ends the junction is not consistent with the germline gene, which may arise from a read error. The chain has TRBV13 and TRBJ2-7; 14 bases are shared with TRBD2. Germline V gene lookup returns CDR1 PRHDT and CDR2 FYEKMQ (reference sequence). The CDR3 is made up of 16 amino acids. The CDR3 is CASSQGLAGGTYEQYF. CDR3 in DNA: TGCGCCAGCAGCCAAGGACTAGCGGGGGGCACCTACGAGCAGTACTTC.

This chain links TRBV6-5 with TRBJ1-4, with D hard to call. CDR3 length equals 14 residues. V was pared by 10 bases and J by 2 bases, with 14 bases between. The germline V gene has CDR1 MNHEY and CDR2 SVGAGI. DNA for the CDR3: TGTGCCACCTCGAATGGACGGACTAATGAAAAACTGTTTTTT. Its translation: CATSNGRTNEKLFF.